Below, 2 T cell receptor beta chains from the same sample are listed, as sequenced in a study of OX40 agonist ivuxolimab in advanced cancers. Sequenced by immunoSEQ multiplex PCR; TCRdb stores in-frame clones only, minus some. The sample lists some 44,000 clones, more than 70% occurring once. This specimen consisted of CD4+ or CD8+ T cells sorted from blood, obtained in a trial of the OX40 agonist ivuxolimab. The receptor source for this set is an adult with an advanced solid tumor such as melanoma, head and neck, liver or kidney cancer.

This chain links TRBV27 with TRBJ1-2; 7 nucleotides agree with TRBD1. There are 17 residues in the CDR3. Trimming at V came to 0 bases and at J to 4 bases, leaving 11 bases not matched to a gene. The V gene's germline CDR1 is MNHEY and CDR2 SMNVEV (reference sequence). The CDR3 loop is CASSLSGGGQFFYGYTF. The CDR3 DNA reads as TGTGCCAGCAGTTTATCGGGGGGGGGACAGTTCTTCTATGGCTACACCTTC.

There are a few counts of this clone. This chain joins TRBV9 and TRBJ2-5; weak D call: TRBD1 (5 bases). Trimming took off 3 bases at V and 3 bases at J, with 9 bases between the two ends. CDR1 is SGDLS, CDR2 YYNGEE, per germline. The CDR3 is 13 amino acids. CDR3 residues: CASSGGHKETQYF. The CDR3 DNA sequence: TGTGCCAGCAGCGGAGGACATAAAGAGACCCAGTACTTC. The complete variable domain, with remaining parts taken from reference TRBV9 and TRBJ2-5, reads DSGVTQTPKHLITATGQRVTLRCSPRSGDLSVYWYQQSLDQGLQFLIQYYNGEERAKGNILERFSAQQFPDLHSELNLSSLELGDSALYFCASSGGHKETQYFGPGTRLLVL.